This T cell receptor beta chain was obtained from a study of CD8 T cells in ankylosing spondylitis. The CDR3 is 13 residues long. Germline values: CDR1 SGHRS, CDR2 YFSETQ. Trimming cost V 3 bases and J 4 bases, with 10 bases left between them. This clonotype was found many times. One entry per CDR3 protein, called by TCRdb with MiXCR from the 5' RACE reads. The sample lists about 240,000 distinct CDR3 sequences, over 8.5% occurring once. V usage is TRBV5-1 and J usage is TRBJ2-5; D unresolved. The source is a male donor with ankylosing spondylitis or in good health (not recorded which). Sequences were obtained from blood, either unsorted or a sorted T cell fraction (not recorded which). CDR3 coding DNA: TGCGCCAGCAGCTCCCTAGAATTAGAGACCCAGTACTTC. Translated: CASSSLELETQYF.